Listed below are T cell receptor beta chains from one sample, sequenced in a study of T cells after yellow fever vaccination. TCRdb reanalysed the 5' RACE reads using MiXCR and keeps one entry per CDR3 protein. The sample holds 200,000 to 300,000 distinct CDR3 sequences; roughly 6.8% are singletons and the top ten take 1% to 1.2%. Sequenced here: CD4+ T cells sorted from PBMCs, sampled on the day of the yellow fever booster vaccination. The receptors were sampled from a man aged 25-45 years who received the YFV17D yellow fever vaccine. CDR3s include the opening cysteine and the closing phenylalanine or tryptophan. A D gene is named only where the DNA matches it firmly. Where a row states a size, it is once, few, many or the class of an expanded clone; other rows omit it.

>TRBJ1-4|TRBV4-3|few|-
CASSQVLGPTEKLFF
TGCGCCAGCAGCCAAGTACTTGGCCCAACAGAAAAACTGTTTTTT
>TRBJ1-6|TRBV12-3/TRBV12-4|-|-
CASSLDIRNSPLHF
TGTGCCAGCAGCCTCGACATCCGAAATTCACCCCTCCACTTT
>TRBJ2-1|TRBV5-4|-|-
CASSLGGTSEQFF
TGTGCCAGCAGCTTGGGGGGGACTTCCGAGCAGTTCTTC
>TRBJ1-2|TRBV28|few|-
CASSWDGNYGYTF
TGTGCCAGCAGTTGGGACGGAAACTATGGCTACACCTTC
>TRBJ1-2|TRBV5-1|many|-
CASSLTNGLIHGYTF
TGCGCCAGCAGCTTAACTAACGGGCTGATCCATGGCTACACCTTC
>TRBJ1-6|TRBV5-6|few|-
CASRRELSPLHF
TGTGCCAGCAGAAGAGAGCTTTCACCCCTCCACTTT
>TRBJ2-1|TRBV10-3|-|TRBD2
CAICSGRAVEQFF
TGTGCCATCTGTTCAGGGAGGGCGGTTGAGCAGTTCTTC
>TRBJ2-1|TRBV30|many|TRBD2
CAWTGKLAGGPRYNEQFF
TGTGCCTGGACCGGAAAACTAGCGGGAGGGCCAAGGTACAATGAGCAGTTCTTC
>TRBJ2-3|TRBV20-1|-|TRBD2
CSARAGGRARDTQYF
TGCAGTGCTAGAGCTGGCGGGAGGGCCAGAGATACGCAGTATTTT
>TRBJ2-7|TRBV20-1|-|TRBD2
CCASGSSVQGSSYEQYF
TGCTGTGCTAGCGGCAGTTCAGTCCAGGGAAGCTCCTACGAGCAGTACTTC
>TRBJ2-7|TRBV28|-|TRBD2
CASSFQGLGSYEQYF
TGTGCCAGCAGTTTTCAGGGACTAGGTTCCTACGAGCAGTACTTC
>TRBJ1-5|TRBV2|many|TRBD1
CASRTGTGGEPQHF
TGTGCCAGCAGGACCGGGACAGGGGGAGAACCCCAGCATTTT
>TRBJ2-5|TRBV7-7|many|-
CASSLALAVQETQYF
TGTGCTAGCAGCTTAGCGCTGGCGGTCCAAGAGACCCAGTACTTC
>TRBJ2-2|TRBV20-1|few|TRBD2
CSAASGMGTGELFF
TGCAGTGCTGCCAGCGGGATGGGCACCGGGGAGCTGTTTTTT
>TRBJ2-3|TRBV5-5|-|TRBD2
CASSRLAADTQYF
TGTGCCAGCAGCCGACTAGCCGCAGATACGCAGTATTTT
>TRBJ2-7|TRBV5-1|few|TRBD2
CASQKGGQTYEQYF
TGCGCCAGCCAAAAGGGAGGGCAGACCTACGAGCAGTACTTC
>TRBJ2-2|TRBV7-2|few|-
CASSIGGSGELFF
TGTGCCAGCAGCATTGGGGGATCCGGGGAGCTGTTTTTT
>TRBJ2-3|TRBV29-1|many|TRBD2
CSVPGTSGRITDTQYF
TGCAGCGTTCCCGGGACTAGCGGGAGGATCACAGATACGCAGTATTTT
>TRBJ2-7|TRBV7-2|-|TRBD2
CASSHGGLAGSEQYF
TGTGCCAGCAGCCACGGCGGACTAGCGGGTTCCGAGCAGTACTTC
>TRBJ2-5|TRBV5-1|many|-
CASRPTRGETQYF
TGCGCCAGCAGACCCACTAGGGGAGAGACCCAGTACTTC
>TRBJ1-1|TRBV20-1|many|-
CSAREFWSTEAFF
TGCAGTGCTAGGGAATTTTGGAGCACTGAAGCTTTCTTT
>TRBJ2-1|TRBV20-1|-|-
CSARDPGDSYNEQFF
TGCAGTGCTAGAGATCCGGGGGACTCCTACAATGAGCAGTTCTTC
>TRBJ2-7|TRBV5-1|few|TRBD1
CASSMGTASYEQYF
TGCGCCAGCAGCATGGGGACAGCCTCCTACGAGCAGTACTTC